This T cell receptor beta chain came from a study of T cell repertoires in cytomegalovirus infection. Study details: HLA-B-restricted CMV epitopes that are well studied, plus recently identified HLA-C-restricted ones, were used by the study. CMV infection and matching HLA type were both indicated by public TCR beta signatures. The study's findings and limits: CMV carriers having the relevant HLA were flagged by cumulative public TCR beta family frequency.

TCRdb re-called the reads through MiXCR, storing one row per CDR3 protein. The table lists hundreds of thousands of distinct CDR3 sequences, more than 40% of them singletons. This clonotype was observed a handful of times. Its antigen is not known. The germline CDR1 and CDR2 sequences are SGHTA and FQGNSA. Trimming left V 1 base short and J 4 bases short, with 14 bases between. This CDR3 contains 15 residues. The J gene is TRBJ2-7, the V gene TRBV7-2; no clear D gene. The source was cultured PBMCs, collected from culture after CMV antigen stimulation. The receptor comes from a human donor in good health (CMV status not recorded). Some clones in this sample may be carry-over from other donors' samples. The CDR3 DNA reads as TGTGCCAGCAGCTTAGGATGGCAACCCGCGTACGAGCAGTACTTC. It codes for CASSLGWQPAYEQYF.